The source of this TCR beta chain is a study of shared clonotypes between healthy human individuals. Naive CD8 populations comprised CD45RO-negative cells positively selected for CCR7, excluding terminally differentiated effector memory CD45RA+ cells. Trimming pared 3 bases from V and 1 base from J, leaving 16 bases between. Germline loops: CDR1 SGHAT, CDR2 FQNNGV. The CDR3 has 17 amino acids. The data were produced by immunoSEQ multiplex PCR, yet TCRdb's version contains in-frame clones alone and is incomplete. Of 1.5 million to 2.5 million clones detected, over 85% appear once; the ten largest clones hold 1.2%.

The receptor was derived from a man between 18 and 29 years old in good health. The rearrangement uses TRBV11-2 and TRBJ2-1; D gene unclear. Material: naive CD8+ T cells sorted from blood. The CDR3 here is CASSFSRSHGSYNEQFF. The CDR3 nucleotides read TGTGCCAGCAGCTTCAGCAGAAGTCACGGGTCCTACAATGAGCAGTTCTTC.